The sequence of this TCR beta chain was determined in a study of Tregs in tolerant kidney transplant recipients. This clone occurred once. TCRdb keeps only in-frame clones here, not all; method: immunoSEQ multiplex PCR. The sample records just over 15,000 clones, about 92% being singletons. The V gene lost 5 bases and the J gene lost 8 bases, with 22 bases spanning the gap. CDR3 length: 15 amino acids. The germline V gene has CDR1 SGDLS and CDR2 YYNGEE. V usage is TRBV9 and J usage is TRBJ1-1; D may be TRBD1 (5 bases). The sequenced sample consisted of CD8+ T cells from blood. The receptor comes from a human donor in good health. DNA of the CDR3: TGTGCCAGCAGACCCCCGGGGGGATTGGAAGGAGAAGCTTTCTTT. It encodes CASRPPGGLEGEAFF.